These T cell receptor beta chains were read from a single sample in a study of cytomegalovirus exposure and HLA in healthy donors. Data came from immunoSEQ multiplex PCR; TCRdb stores just in-frame clones and leaves some out. This sample contains around 150,000 clones. Specimen: PBMCs. Receptors originate from a man in his thirties or forties in good health and CMV-seronegative. CDR3s include the opening cysteine and the closing phenylalanine or tryptophan. A D gene is named only where the DNA matches it firmly.

TRBV11-3	TRBD1	TRBJ2-3	TGTGCCAGCAGGAGGACAGGGGATACCGATACGCAGTATTTT	CASRRTGDTDTQYF
TRBV2	.	TRBJ1-1	TGTGCCAGCAGGGATAGGAGGAGGGGGGGGAACACTGAAGCTTTCTTT	CASRDRRRGGNTEAFF
TRBV2	TRBD2	TRBJ2-1	TGTGCCAGCAGTGAAACGGGACTAGCCCATGAGCAGTTCTTC	CASSETGLAHEQFF
TRBV7-2	TRBD1	TRBJ1-2	TGTGCCAGCAGCCTCGGACAGGGTGGCTACACCTTC	CASSLGQGGYTF
TRBV7-2	.	TRBJ2-7	TGTGCCAGCAGCCGGAGCTCTTTCTACGAGCAGTACTTC	CASSRSSFYEQYF
TRBV7-2	.	TRBJ2-5	TGTGCCAGCAGCTTCCAGGGGGGAATCCAAGAGACCCAGTACTTC	CASSFQGGIQETQYF
TRBV5-1	.	TRBJ1-1	TGCGCCAGCAGCTCGGCGGGGTCCAACACTGAAGCTTTCTTT	CASSSAGSNTEAFF
TRBV19	.	TRBJ1-5	TGTGCCAGTAGTCAGGGATTCAATCAGCCCCAGCATTTT	CASSQGFNQPQHF
TRBV27	TRBD2	TRBJ2-7	TGTGCCAGCAGTGGGGGAGGGAGGCAGTACTTC	CASSGGGRQYF
TRBV28	.	TRBJ2-7	TGTGCCAGCAGTTTAAGAGGTCCTTATAGCTCCTACGAGCAGTACTTC	CASSLRGPYSSYEQYF
TRBV25-1	.	TRBJ2-1	TGTGCCAGCAGTGAAGTCTATGAGCAGTTCTTC	CASSEVYEQFF
TRBV29-1	TRBD1	TRBJ2-7	TGCAGCGTTGAAGATCCCAGGGGGCTATACGAGCAGTACTTC	CSVEDPRGLYEQYF
TRBV4-2	TRBD1	TRBJ2-3	TGTGCCAGCAGCCAGTCCAGACAGGGCCACACAGATACGCAGTATTTT	CASSQSRQGHTDTQYF
TRBV28	.	TRBJ1-5	TGTGCCAGCAGTTTATCCAGTTATAGCAATCAGCCCCAGCATTTT	CASSLSSYSNQPQHF
TRBV10-2	TRBD2	TRBJ2-1	TGCGCCAGCAGTGAGAAAGCTTCCGATGTGACTAGCGGAAAGTTCTTC	CASSEKASDVTSGKFF
TRBV6-1	.	TRBJ2-5	TGTGCCAGCAGTGAACGGAGGACAGTCCCACAAGAGACCCAGTACTTC	CASSERRTVPQETQYF
TRBV5-1	.	TRBJ1-1	TGCGCCAGCAGCTTGAATCCCCAAGCGATAGAGGGGAACACTGAAGCTTTCTTT	CASSLNPQAIEGNTEAFF
TRBV28	.	TRBJ1-1	TGTGCCAGCAGTTCCGGGGATAGAATCCTCGAAGAAGCTTTCTTT	CASSSGDRILEEAFF
TRBV29-1	TRBD1	TRBJ1-1	TGCAGCGTCCCTCTGACAGGGGGCACTGAAGCTTTCTTT	CSVPLTGGTEAFF
TRBV5-6	.	TRBJ2-5	TGTGCCAGCAGCCTGGCGGGGTCCGGAGAGACCCAGTACTTC	CASSLAGSGETQYF
TRBV7-9	TRBD2	TRBJ2-7	TGTGCCAGCAGCTTTCACCCCGGGACTAGCTTTATCTACGAGCAGTACTTC	CASSFHPGTSFIYEQYF
TRBV9	.	TRBJ1-5	TGTGCCAGCAGCGTAGCTCTTAATCAGCCCCAGCATTTT	CASSVALNQPQHF
TRBV11-2	TRBD1	TRBJ1-5	TGTGCCAGCAGCTCCGGGACAGGGGGAAGTCAGCCCCAGCATTTT	CASSSGTGGSQPQHF
TRBV10-3	TRBD2	TRBJ2-5	TGTGCCATCAGTGAGTCAAACGGGACTAGCCGTAGGGAGACCCAGTACTTC	CAISESNGTSRRETQYF
TRBV9	TRBD2	TRBJ2-7	TGTGCCAGCAGCGGAGGGACTAGCACCTACGAGCAGTACTTC	CASSGGTSTYEQYF
TRBV6-5	TRBD1	TRBJ2-7	TGTGCCAGCAGTTACCAAACCCCCGGGACAGGGGCCGAGCAGTACTTC	CASSYQTPGTGAEQYF
TRBV7-2	.	TRBJ1-2	TGTGCCAGCAGCTCGATTTCGGACAATGCCTATGGCTACACCTTC	CASSSISDNAYGYTF
TRBV5-1	.	TRBJ1-1	TGCGCCGGCAGCAAGCAGACCCAGCGGATGAACACTGAAGCTTTCTTT	CAGSKQTQRMNTEAFF
TRBV11-3	.	TRBJ1-2	TGTGCCAGCAGCCCCGAGGGCAGCTATGGCTACACCTTC	CASSPEGSYGYTF
TRBV5-4	.	TRBJ1-2	TGTGCCAGCAGCTTGGACAGGAATGGCTACACCTTC	CASSLDRNGYTF
TRBV7-3	TRBD2	TRBJ2-1	TGTGCCAGCAGCTTAGGCCTAGCGGGAGCTGGCTCCTACAATGAGCAGTTCTTC	CASSLGLAGAGSYNEQFF
TRBV5-1	TRBD2	TRBJ2-2	TGCGCCAGCAGCGATGGGACTAGCGGGAGTACCGGGGAGCTGTTTTTT	CASSDGTSGSTGELFF
TRBV18	.	TRBJ1-3	TGTGCCAGCTCACCACGAGGGACAAGGGGAAACACCATATATTTT	CASSPRGTRGNTIYF
TRBV5-1	TRBD1	TRBJ2-3	TGCGCCAGCAGCCTCGGGGACAGGGCGGTGACAGATACGCAGTATTTT	CASSLGDRAVTDTQYF
TRBV7-6	.	TRBJ2-1	TGTGCCAGCAGCCCGGGAGACAGCTCCTACAATGAGCAGTTCTTC	CASSPGDSSYNEQFF
TRBV2	.	TRBJ1-6	TGTGCCAGCATATTGAATTCACCCCTCCACTTT	CASILNSPLHF
TRBV5-8	TRBD1	TRBJ2-2	TGTGCCAGCAGCACAAGACAGGGCCCGAACACCGGGGAGCTGTTTTTT	CASSTRQGPNTGELFF
TRBV6-1	TRBD1	TRBJ2-5	TGTGCCAGCAGTGGAGGGGGCCGCCAGCAAGAGACCCAGTACTTC	CASSGGGRQQETQYF
TRBV11-2	TRBD2	TRBJ2-5	TGTGCCAGCAGCTCCCTAGCGGGAATAGAGGCCCAGTACTTC	CASSSLAGIEAQYF
TRBV29-1	.	TRBJ2-7	TGCAGCGTTGAAGTTCGAGGAGGGCCAAATTACGAGCAGTACTTC	CSVEVRGGPNYEQYF
TRBV19	TRBD2	TRBJ2-3	TGTGCCAGCGCGGGACTAGTTGAGGGAGATACGCAGTATTTT	CASAGLVEGDTQYF
TRBV11-3	TRBD2	TRBJ2-1	TGTGCCAGCAGCTACCGACTAGCGGGAGAGGATGAGCAGTTCTTC	CASSYRLAGEDEQFF
TRBV30	.	TRBJ1-6	TGTGCCTGGACCGATGGACAGTCTTATAATTCACCCCTCCACTTT	CAWTDGQSYNSPLHF
TRBV9	TRBD2	TRBJ2-7	TGTGCCAGCAGCGCCTCGGGACTAGCGGATAAGCAGTACTTC	CASSASGLADKQYF
TRBV18	.	TRBJ2-2	TGTGCCAGCTCACCATCTCTAGGTTCCGTAGGGGAGCTGTTTTTT	CASSPSLGSVGELFF